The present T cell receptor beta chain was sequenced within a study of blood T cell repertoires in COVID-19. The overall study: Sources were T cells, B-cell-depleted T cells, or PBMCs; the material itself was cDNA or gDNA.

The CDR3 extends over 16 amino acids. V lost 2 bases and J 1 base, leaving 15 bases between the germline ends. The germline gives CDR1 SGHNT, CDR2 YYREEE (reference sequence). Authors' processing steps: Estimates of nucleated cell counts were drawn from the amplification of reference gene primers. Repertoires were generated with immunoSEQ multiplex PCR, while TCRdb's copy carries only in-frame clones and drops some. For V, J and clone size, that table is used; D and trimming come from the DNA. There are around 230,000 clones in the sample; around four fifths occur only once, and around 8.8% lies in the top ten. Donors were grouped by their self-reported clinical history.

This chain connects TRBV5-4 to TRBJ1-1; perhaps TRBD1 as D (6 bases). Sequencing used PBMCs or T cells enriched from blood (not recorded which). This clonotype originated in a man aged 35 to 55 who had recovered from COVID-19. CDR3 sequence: CASSFRTGSRNTEAFF. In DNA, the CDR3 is TGTGCCAGCAGCTTTCGAACAGGGTCTAGGAACACTGAAGCTTTCTTT.